The next 6 T cell receptor beta chains were all read from a single sample in a study of Graves' ophthalmopathy and Graves' hyperthyroidism. Scientists amplified the TCR beta CDR3 regions from RNA transcripts. HTBI primers primed a first-round RT-PCR, and a second-round multiplex PCR followed. TCRdb re-called the multiplex PCR reads with MiXCR, one entry per CDR3 protein. The sample holds about 480,000 distinct CDR3 sequences; about 15% are singletons and the top ten take over 8%. The source material was blood. The source is a woman younger than 45 with Graves' ophthalmopathy.

This clonotype showed up many times. This chain joins TRBV11-2 and TRBJ1-1; 7 bases agree with TRBD1. Germline CDR1 reads SGHAT; CDR2 reads FQNNGV. The V and J ends lost 5 bases and 2 bases, in that order; junction bases with no gene match: 8. CDR3 length: 15 amino acids. This CDR3 reads CASSQEGQLNTEAFF. The CDR3 DNA reads TGTGCCAGCAGCCAGGAGGGACAGCTAAACACTGAAGCTTTCTTT. Using reference TRBV11-2 and TRBJ1-1 for the parts outside the CDR3, the full variable domain is EAGVAQSPRYKIIEKRQSVAFWCNPISGHATLYWYQQILGQGPKLLIQFQNNGVVDDSQLPKDRFSAERLKGVDSTLKIQPAKLEDSAVYLCASSQEGQLNTEAFFGQGTRLTVV.

In this sample, this clonotype turned up many times. The chain recombines TRBV24-1 with TRBJ2-3; TRBD1 matches 11 bases. The CDR3 length is 16 residues. After removal of 4 bases from V and 3 bases from J, the junction contained 5 bases not matched to a gene. Germline V gene lookup returns CDR1 KGHDR and CDR2 SFDVKD. CDR3 amino acids: CATSEHRDRGTDTQYF. The CDR3 bases are TGTGCCACCAGTGAACACCGGGACAGGGGGACAGATACGCAGTATTTT.

The chain employs TRBV12-5 and TRBJ1-1, with a weak D call TRBD1 (5 bases). The V gene lost 1 base and the J gene lost 12 bases, with 12 bases spanning the gap. The CDR3 runs 12 residues. Germline CDR1 is LGHNT and CDR2 is FRNRAP. Written as DNA, the CDR3 is TGTGCTAGTGGTTTGGAGCAGGGAGGAACTTTCTTT. It is translated as CASGLEQGGTFF.

This clonotype was counted at least ten times. The J gene is TRBJ2-5, the V gene TRBV7-9; the D is unclear. Germline assignment: CDR1 SEHNR and CDR2 FQNEAQ (reference sequence). Trimming stripped 5 bases from V and 5 bases from J, with 9 bases between. The CDR3 length is 12 residues. CDR3 DNA sequence: TGTGCCAGCAGCCAGCCCATGGAGACCCAGTACTTC. Residues: CASSQPMETQYF.

This clonotype appeared many times. This chain uses TRBV27 with TRBJ2-5; 12 bases agree with TRBD2. This CDR3 contains 15 residues. V was pared by 1 base and J by 5 bases, with 2 bases of the junction left unmatched. CDR1 is MNHEY and CDR2 is SMNVEV in the germline V gene (reference sequence). The CDR3 loop is CASSLLGLAGETQYF. CDR3 nucleotide sequence: TGTGCCAGCAGTTTATTAGGACTAGCGGGGGAGACCCAGTACTTC.

This clonotype has at least ten counts. This chain connects TRBV6-5 to TRBJ1-1; perhaps TRBD1 as D (6 bases). Trimming took off 8 bases at V and 2 bases at J, with 12 bases between the two ends. Germline values: CDR1 MNHEY, CDR2 SVGAGI. The CDR3 runs 13 residues. The CDR3 nucleotides read TGTGCCAGCTACACGGACAGTAACACTGAAGCTTTCTTT. Protein: CASYTDSNTEAFF.